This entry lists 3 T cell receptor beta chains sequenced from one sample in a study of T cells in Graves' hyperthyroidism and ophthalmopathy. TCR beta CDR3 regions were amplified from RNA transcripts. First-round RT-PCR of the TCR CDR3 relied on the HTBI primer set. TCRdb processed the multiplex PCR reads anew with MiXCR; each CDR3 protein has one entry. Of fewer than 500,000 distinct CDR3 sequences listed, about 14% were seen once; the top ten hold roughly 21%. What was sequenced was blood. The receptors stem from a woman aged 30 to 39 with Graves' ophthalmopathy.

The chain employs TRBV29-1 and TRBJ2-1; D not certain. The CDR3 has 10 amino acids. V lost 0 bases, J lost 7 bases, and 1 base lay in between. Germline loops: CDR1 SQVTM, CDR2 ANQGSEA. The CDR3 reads CSVEDNEQFF. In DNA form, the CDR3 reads TGCAGCGTTGAAGATAATGAGCAGTTCTTC.

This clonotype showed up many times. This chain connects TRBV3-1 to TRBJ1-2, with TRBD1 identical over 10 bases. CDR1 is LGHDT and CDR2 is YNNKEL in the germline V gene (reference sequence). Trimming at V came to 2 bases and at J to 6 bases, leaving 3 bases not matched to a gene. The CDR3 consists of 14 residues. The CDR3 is CASSQTTGGHGYTF. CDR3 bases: TGTGCCAGCAGCCAAACGACAGGGGGCCATGGCTACACCTTC.

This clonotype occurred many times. The DNA for the CDR3 is TGCAGTGCTAGGTCAGGAAATGAAAAACTGTTTTTT. Residues: CSARSGNEKLFF. The chain is built from TRBV20-1 and TRBJ1-4; D is unresolved. In germline, CDR1 is DFQATT, CDR2 SNEGSKA (reference sequence). CDR3 length equals 12 residues. The ends were cut back, 3 bases at V and 5 bases at J, with 7 bases in the middle.